One and the same sample provided the 27 T cell receptor beta chains below, sequenced in a study of shared clonotypes between healthy human individuals. Sequencing was performed with immunoSEQ multiplex PCR; in TCRdb, only in-frame clones are kept and a portion is missing. The table lists under 2,500,000 clones, roughly 95% of them singletons. Sequenced sample: naive CD4+ T cells sorted from blood. Subset here: CD45RA+ positively selected. These receptors were collected from a man aged 18 to 29 in good health.

The V call is TRBV9, the J call TRBJ2-5, with 8 positions matching TRBD1. The CDR3 contains 15 residues. Germline V gene lookup returns CDR1 SGDLS and CDR2 YYNGEE. V lost 3 bases to trimming and J lost 2 bases; unmatched junction nucleotides: 6. CDR3: CASSDRDRPQETQYF. The CDR3 DNA is TGTGCCAGCAGCGATAGGGACAGGCCTCAAGAGACCCAGTACTTC.

The chain joins TRBV28 to TRBJ2-2, with D possibly matching TRBD2 (6 bases). The CDR3 sequence is 15 residues long. Germline CDR1 is MDHEN and CDR2 is SYDVKM. Deletions cut 3 bases from V and 4 bases from J, with 12 bases between. CDR3 in amino acids: CASSFGGTSTGELFF. Here the CDR3 DNA reads TGTGCCAGCAGTTTCGGCGGGACGTCCACCGGGGAGCTGTTTTTT. Filled out from reference TRBV28 and TRBJ2-2, the complete variable domain reads DVKVTQSSRYLVKRTGEKVFLECVQDMDHENMFWYRQDPGLGLRLIYFSYDVKMKEKGDIPEGYSVSREKKERFSLILESASTNQTSMYLCASSFGGTSTGELFFGEGSRLTVL.

The J gene is TRBJ1-2, the V gene TRBV4-1; D ambiguous. CDR1 and CDR2 from the germline V gene are MGHRA and YSYEKL. This CDR3 region has 14 residues. Trimming shortened V by 6 bases and J by 4 bases, and 15 bases separated the two germline ends. As DNA, the CDR3 is TGCGCCAGCAGTCTTAGGGAAATTGGCTATGGCTACACCTTC. Protein sequence: CASSLREIGYGYTF.

The chain employs TRBV7-2 and TRBJ1-6, with D uncertain. The CDR3 extends over 12 amino acids. CDR1 SGHTA and CDR2 FQGNSA come from the germline V gene. Trimming stripped 6 bases from V and 8 bases from J, with 8 bases between. CDR3 region: CASRRRDSPLHF. The CDR3 DNA follows: TGTGCCAGCAGGAGGAGGGATTCACCCCTCCACTTT.

CDR3 residues: CASSIGRPMYNSPLHF. For the CDR3, the DNA is TGTGCCAGTAGTATTGGGCGTCCTATGTATAATTCACCCCTCCACTTT. The chain employs TRBV19 and TRBJ1-6; D not certain. The CDR3 totals 16 residues. Germline CDR1 and CDR2: LNHDA and SQIVND (reference sequence). V was cut by 3 bases and J by 4 bases, with 13 bases left in between.

The rearrangement links TRBV5-6 to TRBJ2-1, with D hard to call. Germline V gives CDR1 SGHDT, CDR2 YYEEEE. The CDR3 runs 14 residues. Deletions cut 4 bases from V and 6 bases from J, with 14 bases between. CDR3 residues: CASSPSGKSNEQFF. CDR3 DNA sequence: TGTGCCAGCAGCCCGTCTGGCAAGTCCAATGAGCAGTTCTTC.

The chain joins TRBV7-9 to TRBJ2-2; 9 positions match TRBD2. The CDR3 is made up of 14 amino acids. The V segment lost 3 bases and the J segment 6 bases; nucleotides outside the gene matches: 2. Looked up from germline, CDR1 is SEHNR and CDR2 is FQNEAQ (reference sequence). The CDR3 spells CASSFEREAGELFF. The CDR3 bases are TGTGCCAGCAGCTTTGAGCGGGAGGCCGGGGAGCTGTTTTTT.

The V gene is TRBV7-6, the J gene TRBJ2-2; no reliable D call. The CDR3 has 17 amino acids. The V end was cut by 1 base, the J end by 2 bases, with 14 bases between. CDR1 is SGHVS, CDR2 FNYEAQ, per germline. The CDR3 nucleotides read TGTGCCAGCAGCTTAGTCGCACGGGTGCCCAACACCGGGGAGCTGTTTTTT. It is translated as CASSLVARVPNTGELFF.

This chain connects TRBV14 to TRBJ1-3, with a weak D call TRBD1 (6 bases). V lost 1 base, J lost 2 bases, and 12 bases lay in between. The CDR3 covers 16 residues. Germline-derived CDR1 and CDR2 are SGHDN and FVKESK. CDR3 residues: CASSQAGTMAGNTIYF. The CDR3 DNA reads as TGTGCCAGCAGCCAAGCCGGGACAATGGCTGGAAACACCATATATTTT. Using reference TRBV14 and TRBJ1-3 for the parts outside the CDR3, the full variable domain is EAGVTQFPSHSVIEKGQTVTLRCDPISGHDNLYWYRRVMGKEIKFLLHFVKESKQDESGMPNNRFLAERTGGTYSTLKVQPAELEDSGVYFCASSQAGTMAGNTIYFGEGSWLTVV.

The chain uses TRBV10-1 and TRBJ1-1; D unresolved. V lost 4 bases and J lost 5, with 11 bases in between. Germline loops: CDR1 WNHNN, CDR2 SYGVQD (reference sequence). The CDR3 totals 13 residues. CDR3 loop: CASSVGPSTEAFF. The CDR3 DNA reads as TGCGCCAGCAGTGTAGGACCCTCGACTGAAGCTTTCTTT.

The gene calls are TRBV4-1 and TRBJ2-3; TRBD2 agrees at 10 bases. CDR3 length: 16 amino acids. CDR1 is MGHRA, CDR2 YSYEKL, per germline. Trimming at V came to 4 bases and at J to 5 bases, leaving 9 bases not matched to a gene. CDR3 amino acids: CASSLLPSGGKDTQYF. As DNA, the CDR3 is TGCGCCAGCAGCCTCCTTCCTAGCGGGGGTAAAGATACGCAGTATTTT.

The gene calls are TRBV6-5 and TRBJ1-3, with 9 bases identical to TRBD1. The V gene end was trimmed by 6 bases and the J gene end by 9 bases; junction bases not matched to a gene: 6. Germline V gives CDR1 MNHEY, CDR2 SVGAGI. The CDR3 loop spans 13 amino acids. The CDR3 spells CASRDRGAGTIYF. DNA of the CDR3: TGTGCCAGCAGAGACAGGGGGGCCGGCACCATATATTTT.

The chain combines TRBV19 with TRBJ2-5; no reliable D call. Looked up from germline, CDR1 is LNHDA and CDR2 is SQIVND (reference sequence). The ends were cut back, 9 bases at V and 5 bases at J, with 10 bases in the middle. This CDR3 spans 11 amino acids. The CDR3 is CASNSGETQYF. CDR3 nucleotides: TGTGCCAGCAACTCCGGGGAGACCCAGTACTTC.

The table lists this clone with a count of one. The same CDR3 arises from other DNA sequences in this sample as well. The rearrangement joins TRBV10-3 to TRBJ2-6; D gene unclear. Germline V gives CDR1 ENHRY, CDR2 SYGVKD. V lost 0 bases and J 4 bases, leaving 4 bases between the germline ends. CDR3 size: 14 residues. The CDR3 sequence is CAISESGGANVLTF. CDR3 DNA: TGTGCCATCAGTGAGTCGGGCGGGGCCAACGTCCTGACTTTC.

As to this clone: Other nucleotide sequences in the sample specify the same CDR3. The gene calls are TRBV4-3 and TRBJ1-2, with 7 bases matching TRBD1. Germline V gene lookup returns CDR1 LGHNA and CDR2 YSLEER. This CDR3 region has 16 residues. The junction had 9 bases not matched to a gene; V was cut back by 0 bases and J by 5 bases. CDR3 DNA: TGCGCCAGCAGCCAAGATTTCAGGCAGGGGGGATATGGCTACACCTTC. Protein product: CASSQDFRQGGYGYTF.

The genes are TRBV9 and TRBJ1-2, with 7 bases identical to TRBD1. CDR1 and CDR2 from the germline V gene are SGDLS and YYNGEE. The junction had 19 bases not matched to a gene; V was cut back by 4 bases and J by 7 bases. This CDR3 is built from 17 residues. The CDR3 DNA is TGTGCCAGCAGCTACGAGACTCAACGGACAGGCCTCTTTGGCTACACCTTC. Protein sequence: CASSYETQRTGLFGYTF. The full variable domain, completed using reference TRBV9 and TRBJ1-2, is DSGVTQTPKHLITATGQRVTLRCSPRSGDLSVYWYQQSLDQGLQFLIQYYNGEERAKGNILERFSAQQFPDLHSELNLSSLELGDSALYFCASSYETQRTGLFGYTFGSGTRLTVV.

The rearrangement joins TRBV5-1 to TRBJ2-7, with D possibly being TRBD1 (6 bases). Germline CDR1 SGHRS, CDR2 YFSETQ. This CDR3 is built from 16 residues. Trimming removed 4 bases from V and 2 bases from J, with 19 bases in between. The CDR3 nucleotides are TGCGCCAGCAGCACTGGGGACAATATGCCTCCCTACGAGCAGTACTTC. Encoded protein: CASSTGDNMPPYEQYF.

This clone appeared once. CDR3 amino acids: CASSHTGGQGAYGYTF. DNA of the CDR3: TGTGCCAGCAGCCACACTGGGGGACAGGGAGCCTATGGCTACACCTTC. The chain combines TRBV4-2 with TRBJ1-2; 9 nucleotides agree with TRBD1. Losses at the gene ends were 3 bases for V and 4 bases for J; bases not matched to a gene: 9. CDR1 and CDR2 (germline): LGHNA, YNFKEQ. This CDR3 spans 16 amino acids.

The chain has TRBV7-6 and TRBJ2-1, with TRBD2 matching 9 bases. V lost 1 base to trimming and J lost 6 bases; unmatched junction nucleotides: 10. The CDR3 covers 17 residues. Germline assignment: CDR1 SGHVS and CDR2 FNYEAQ. Here the CDR3 reads CASSLELAGDRANEQFF. The CDR3 bases are TGTGCCAGCAGCTTAGAATTAGCGGGAGATCGGGCCAATGAGCAGTTCTTC.

As regards this clone: The same CDR3 arises from other DNA sequences in this sample as well. V usage is TRBV25-1 and J usage is TRBJ2-1; D tentatively fits TRBD1 or TRBD2 (5 bases each). The length of the CDR3 is 15 residues. V was shortened by 3 bases and J by 0 bases, with 9 bases between the two germline ends. Looked up from germline, CDR1 is MGHDK and CDR2 is SYGVNS. DNA of the CDR3: TGTGCCAGCAGTGAGACAGCGGTCTCCTACAATGAGCAGTTCTTC. It codes for CASSETAVSYNEQFF.

The V call is TRBV5-1, the J call TRBJ2-6; 10 nucleotides match TRBD1. The junction had 5 bases not matched to a gene; V was cut back by 7 bases and J by 4 bases. Germline loops: CDR1 SGHRS, CDR2 YFSETQ. CDR3 length equals 15 residues. The CDR3 spells CASRQGALGANVLTF. The DNA of the CDR3 is TGCGCCAGCCGACAGGGGGCTCTGGGGGCCAACGTCCTGACTTTC.

The chain couples TRBV7-9 to TRBJ1-4; maybe TRBD1 (5 bases). The length of the CDR3 is 15 residues. V was pared by 5 bases and J by 5 bases, with 15 bases between. Germline-derived CDR1 and CDR2 are SEHNR and FQNEAQ (reference sequence). The CDR3 nucleotides are TGTGCCAGCAGCCCACTCGGGGCCGTCAATGAAAAACTGTTTTTT. This codes for CASSPLGAVNEKLFF.

The V call is TRBV4-2, the J call TRBJ2-3, with D maybe TRBD1 (7 bases). The CDR3 has 16 residues. The V gene's germline CDR1 is LGHNA and CDR2 YNFKEQ. The V end was cut by 2 bases, the J end by 0 bases, with 12 bases between. The CDR3 protein is CASSQYQGGSTDTQYF. CDR3 sequence (DNA): TGTGCCAGCAGCCAATATCAGGGGGGTAGCACAGATACGCAGTATTTT.

The rearrangement links TRBV4-1 to TRBJ2-7; D is uncertain. Trimming stripped 0 bases from V and 3 bases from J, with 9 bases between. Germline-derived CDR1 and CDR2 are MGHRA and YSYEKL. The CDR3 runs 14 residues. The CDR3 spells CASSQDLNFYEQYF. DNA for the CDR3: TGCGCCAGCAGCCAAGATCTTAACTTCTACGAGCAGTACTTC.

This clone was seen a single time. The genes are TRBV6-5 and TRBJ2-1; D remains ambiguous. The CDR3 consists of 14 residues. The ends were cut back, 0 bases at V and 2 bases at J, with 5 bases in the middle. The germline V gene has CDR1 MNHEY and CDR2 SVGAGI. The CDR3 sequence: CASSYSYAYNEQFF. DNA for the CDR3: TGTGCCAGCAGTTACTCCTACGCCTACAATGAGCAGTTCTTC.

This clone was seen a single time. The chain employs TRBV30 and TRBJ1-5; 8 positions match TRBD1. CDR1 and CDR2 from the germline V gene are GTSNPN and SVGIG (reference sequence). The CDR3 runs to 16 residues. V was clipped by 5 bases and J by 1 base; unmatched bases: 10. Here the CDR3 DNA reads TGTGCCTGGGGCCCGCCTTACAGGGGGAGCAATCAGCCCCAGCATTTT. The encoded protein is CAWGPPYRGSNQPQHF.

This sequence joins TRBV27 and TRBJ2-1, with 14 bases aligning to TRBD2. J was trimmed by 7 bases and V by 3 bases; bases with no gene match: 5. There are 16 residues in the CDR3. Germline V gene sequence: CDR1 MNHEY, CDR2 SMNVEV (reference sequence). This CDR3 is CASSFGGLAGENEQFF. The CDR3 nucleotides are TGTGCCAGCAGTTTCGGGGGACTAGCGGGAGAAAATGAGCAGTTCTTC.